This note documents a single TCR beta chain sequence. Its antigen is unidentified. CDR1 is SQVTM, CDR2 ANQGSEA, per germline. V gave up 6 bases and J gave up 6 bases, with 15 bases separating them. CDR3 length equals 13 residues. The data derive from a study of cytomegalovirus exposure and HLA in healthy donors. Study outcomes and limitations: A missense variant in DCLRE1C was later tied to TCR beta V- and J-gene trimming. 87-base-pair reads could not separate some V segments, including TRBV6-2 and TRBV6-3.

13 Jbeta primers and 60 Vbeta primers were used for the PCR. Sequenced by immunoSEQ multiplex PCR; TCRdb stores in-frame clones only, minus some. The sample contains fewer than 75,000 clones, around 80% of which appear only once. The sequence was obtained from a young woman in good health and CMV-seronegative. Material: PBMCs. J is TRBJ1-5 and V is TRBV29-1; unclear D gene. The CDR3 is CSVRFGVGQPQHF. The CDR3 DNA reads TGCAGCGTGAGGTTTGGAGTCGGTCAGCCCCAGCATTTT.